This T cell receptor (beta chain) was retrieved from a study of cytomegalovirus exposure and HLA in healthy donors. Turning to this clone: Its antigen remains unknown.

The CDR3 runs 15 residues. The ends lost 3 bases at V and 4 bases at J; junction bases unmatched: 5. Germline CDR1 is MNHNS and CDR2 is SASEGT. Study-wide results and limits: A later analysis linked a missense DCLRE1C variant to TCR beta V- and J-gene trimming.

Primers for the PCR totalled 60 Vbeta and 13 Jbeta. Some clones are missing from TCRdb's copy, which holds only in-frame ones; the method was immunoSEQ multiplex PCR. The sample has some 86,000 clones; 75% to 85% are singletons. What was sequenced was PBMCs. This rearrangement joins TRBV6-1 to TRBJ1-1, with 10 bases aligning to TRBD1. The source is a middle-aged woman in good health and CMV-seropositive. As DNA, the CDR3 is TGTGCCAGCAGTGAGATAGGGACAGGGGTCACTGAAGCTTTCTTT. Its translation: CASSEIGTGVTEAFF.